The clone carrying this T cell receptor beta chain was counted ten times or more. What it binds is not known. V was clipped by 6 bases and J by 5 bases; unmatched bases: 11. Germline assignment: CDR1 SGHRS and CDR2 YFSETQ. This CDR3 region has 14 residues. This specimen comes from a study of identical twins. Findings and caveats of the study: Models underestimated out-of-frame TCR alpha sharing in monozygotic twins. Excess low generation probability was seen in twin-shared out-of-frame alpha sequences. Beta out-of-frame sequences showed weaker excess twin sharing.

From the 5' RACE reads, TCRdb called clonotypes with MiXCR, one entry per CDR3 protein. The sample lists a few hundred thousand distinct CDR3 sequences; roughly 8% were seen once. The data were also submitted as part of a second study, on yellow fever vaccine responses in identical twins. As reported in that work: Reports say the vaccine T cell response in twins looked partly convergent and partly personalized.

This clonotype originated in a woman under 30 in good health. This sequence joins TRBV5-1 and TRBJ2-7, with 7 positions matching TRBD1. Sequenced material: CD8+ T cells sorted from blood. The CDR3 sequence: CASTEEQGSDEQYF. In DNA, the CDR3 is TGCGCCAGCACCGAGGAACAGGGGTCAGACGAGCAGTACTTC.